This T cell receptor (beta chain) was observed in a study of blood T cell repertoires in COVID-19. For the study at large: The United States, Italy and Spain provided the acute and convalescent COVID-19 samples. PBMCs, B-cell-depleted T cells, or T cells provided the cDNA or gDNA that made up the material.

Original data processing: Reference gene primer amplification in the assay estimated nucleated cell counts. Repertoires were generated with immunoSEQ multiplex PCR, while TCRdb's copy carries only in-frame clones and drops some. V and J calls and clone size follow that table, whereas D and trimming were derived from the DNA. The sample has approximately 60,000 clones, about 78% seen once. Sequences were obtained from peripheral blood. The sequence was collected from a woman of 80 years or more with acute or convalescent COVID-19.

In nucleotides, the CDR3 is TGCAGCGTCCTCGGGACAGGGGTGAACACTGAAGCTTTCTTT. This sequence encodes CSVLGTGVNTEAFF. This sequence joins TRBV29-1 and TRBJ1-1, with 10 bases that match TRBD1. The CDR3 covers 14 residues. Looked up from germline, CDR1 is SQVTM and CDR2 is ANQGSEA. V lost 6 bases and J lost 0; bases outside the gene matches: 4.